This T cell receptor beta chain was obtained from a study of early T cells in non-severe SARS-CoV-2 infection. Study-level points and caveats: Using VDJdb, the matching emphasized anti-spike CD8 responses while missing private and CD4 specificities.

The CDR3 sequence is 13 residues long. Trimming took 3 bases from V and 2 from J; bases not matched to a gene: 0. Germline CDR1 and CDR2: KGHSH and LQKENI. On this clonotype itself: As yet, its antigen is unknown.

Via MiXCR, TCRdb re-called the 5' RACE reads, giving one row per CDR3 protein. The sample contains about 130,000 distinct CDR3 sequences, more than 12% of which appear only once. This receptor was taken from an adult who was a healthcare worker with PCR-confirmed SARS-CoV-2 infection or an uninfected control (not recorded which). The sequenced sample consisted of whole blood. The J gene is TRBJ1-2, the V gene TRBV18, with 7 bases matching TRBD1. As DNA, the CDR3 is TGTGCCAGCTCACCGGACAGGAACTATGGCTACACCTTC. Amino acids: CASSPDRNYGYTF.